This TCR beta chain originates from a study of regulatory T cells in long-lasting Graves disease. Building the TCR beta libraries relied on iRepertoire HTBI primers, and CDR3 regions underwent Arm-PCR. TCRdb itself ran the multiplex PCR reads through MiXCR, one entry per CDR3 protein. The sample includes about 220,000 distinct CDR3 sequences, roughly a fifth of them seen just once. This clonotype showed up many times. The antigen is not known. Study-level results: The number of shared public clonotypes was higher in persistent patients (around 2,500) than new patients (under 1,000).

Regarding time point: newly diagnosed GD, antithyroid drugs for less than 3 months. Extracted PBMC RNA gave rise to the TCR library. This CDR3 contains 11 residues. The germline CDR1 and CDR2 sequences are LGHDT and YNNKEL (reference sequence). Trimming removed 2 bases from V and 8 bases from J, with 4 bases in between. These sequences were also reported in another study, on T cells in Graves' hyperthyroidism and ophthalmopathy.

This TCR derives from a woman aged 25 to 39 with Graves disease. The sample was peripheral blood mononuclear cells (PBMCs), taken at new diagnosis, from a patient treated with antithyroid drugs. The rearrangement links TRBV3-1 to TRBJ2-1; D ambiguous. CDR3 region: CASSQWDEQFF. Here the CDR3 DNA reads TGTGCCAGCAGCCAATGGGATGAGCAGTTCTTC.